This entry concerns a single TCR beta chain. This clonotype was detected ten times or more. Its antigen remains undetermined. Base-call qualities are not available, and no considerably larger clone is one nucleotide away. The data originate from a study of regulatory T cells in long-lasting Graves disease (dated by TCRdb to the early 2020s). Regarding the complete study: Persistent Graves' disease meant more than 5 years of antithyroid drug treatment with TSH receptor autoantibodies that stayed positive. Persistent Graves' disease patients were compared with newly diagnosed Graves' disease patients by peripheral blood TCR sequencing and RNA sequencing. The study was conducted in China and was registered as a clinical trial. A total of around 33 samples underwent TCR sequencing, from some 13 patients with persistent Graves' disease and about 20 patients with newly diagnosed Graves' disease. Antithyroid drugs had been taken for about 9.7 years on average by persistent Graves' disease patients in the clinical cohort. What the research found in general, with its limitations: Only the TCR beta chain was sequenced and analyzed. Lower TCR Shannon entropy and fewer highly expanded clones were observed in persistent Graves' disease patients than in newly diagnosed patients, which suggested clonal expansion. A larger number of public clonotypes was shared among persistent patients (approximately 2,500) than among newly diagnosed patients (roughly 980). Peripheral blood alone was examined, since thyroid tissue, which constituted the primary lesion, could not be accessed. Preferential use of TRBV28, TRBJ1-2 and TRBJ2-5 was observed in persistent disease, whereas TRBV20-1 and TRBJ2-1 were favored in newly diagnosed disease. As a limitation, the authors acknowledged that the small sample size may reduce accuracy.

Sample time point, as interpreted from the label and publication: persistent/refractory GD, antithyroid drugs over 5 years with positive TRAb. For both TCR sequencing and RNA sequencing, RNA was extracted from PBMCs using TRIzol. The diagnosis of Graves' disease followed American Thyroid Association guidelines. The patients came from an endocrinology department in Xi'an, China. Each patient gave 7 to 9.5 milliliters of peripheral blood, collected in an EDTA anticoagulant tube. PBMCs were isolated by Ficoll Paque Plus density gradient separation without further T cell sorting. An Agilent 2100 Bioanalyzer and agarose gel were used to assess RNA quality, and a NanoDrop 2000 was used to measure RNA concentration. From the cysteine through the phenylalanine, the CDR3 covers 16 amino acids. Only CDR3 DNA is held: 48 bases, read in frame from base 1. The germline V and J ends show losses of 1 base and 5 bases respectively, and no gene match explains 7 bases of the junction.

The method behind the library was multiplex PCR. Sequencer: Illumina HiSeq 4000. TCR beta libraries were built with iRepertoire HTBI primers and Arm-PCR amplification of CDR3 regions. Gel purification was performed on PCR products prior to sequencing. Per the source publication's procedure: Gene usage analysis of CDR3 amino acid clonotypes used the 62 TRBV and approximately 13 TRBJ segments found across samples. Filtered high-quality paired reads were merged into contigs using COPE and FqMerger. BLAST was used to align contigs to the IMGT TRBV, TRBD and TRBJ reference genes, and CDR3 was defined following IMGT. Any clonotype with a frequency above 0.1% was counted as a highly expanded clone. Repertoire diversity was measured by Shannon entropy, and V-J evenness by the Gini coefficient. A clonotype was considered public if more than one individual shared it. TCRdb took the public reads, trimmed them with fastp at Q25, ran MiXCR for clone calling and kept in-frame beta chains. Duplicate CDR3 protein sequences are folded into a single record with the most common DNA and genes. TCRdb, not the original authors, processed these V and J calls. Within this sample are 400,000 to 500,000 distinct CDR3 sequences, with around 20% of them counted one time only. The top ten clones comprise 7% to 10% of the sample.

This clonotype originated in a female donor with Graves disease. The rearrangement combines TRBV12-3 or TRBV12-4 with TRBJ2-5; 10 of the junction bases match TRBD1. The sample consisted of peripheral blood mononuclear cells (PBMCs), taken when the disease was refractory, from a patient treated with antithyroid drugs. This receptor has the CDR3 CASSLVRTGGTETQYF. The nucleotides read TGTGCCAGCAGTTTAGTTCGGACAGGGGGGACGGAGACCCAGTACTTC.